Each of the 28 T cell receptor beta chains below was sequenced from the same sample in a study of neurological immune-mediated disorders. TCRdb re-called the 5' RACE reads through MiXCR, storing one row per CDR3 protein. The table includes some 21,000 distinct CDR3 sequences, about 6.2% detected once. Material for sequencing was CD8+ T cells from blood. The receptors shown here come from a man between 18 and 29 years old in good health.

This clonotype appeared many times. The chain has TRBV12-3 or TRBV12-4 and TRBJ1-2; D possibly corresponds to TRBD1 (5 bases). V was pared by 5 bases and J by 1 base, with 17 bases between. The CDR3 spans 16 residues. CDR3 coding DNA: TGTGCCAGCAGTCCCCCTGGGGGAGGTTTTAACTATGGCTACACCTTC. It translates to CASSPPGGGFNYGYTF.

Many counts were recorded for this clonotype. The rearrangement uses TRBV7-9 and TRBJ2-7; 7 nucleotides agree with TRBD2. The V gene end was trimmed by 4 bases and the J gene end by 6 bases; junction bases not matched to a gene: 12. Germline-derived CDR1 and CDR2 are SEHNR and FQNEAQ (reference sequence). The CDR3 is 15 amino acids. The CDR3 DNA follows: TGTGCCAGCAGCTCGAGTAGTGGTGTAGCGGGCGAGCAGTACTTC. It codes for CASSSSSGVAGEQYF.

This clonotype showed up many times. CDR3 protein: CASAKTSVSYEQYF. DNA of the CDR3: TGTGCCAGCGCGAAGACCTCCGTGAGCTACGAGCAGTACTTC. This rearrangement joins TRBV3-1 to TRBJ2-7, with D hard to call. CDR3 size: 14 residues. Germline V gene sequence: CDR1 LGHDT, CDR2 YNNKEL (reference sequence). With 8 bases removed from V and 3 bases from J, the gap between germline ends came to 17 bases.

By sample fraction, this clonotype is medium-sized. The DNA of the CDR3 is TGTGCCAGCAGCTTAGAGGACAGGGGCTTCGGTACGCAGTATTTT. Amino acid sequence: CASSLEDRGFGTQYF. The chain has TRBV7-2 and TRBJ2-3; 9 bases are a match to TRBD1. Germline V gene data show CDR1 as SGHTA and CDR2 as FQGNSA. V lost 1 base to trimming and J lost 8 bases; unmatched junction nucleotides: 7. CDR3 length equals 15 residues.

This clonotype came up many times. The rearrangement joins TRBV12-3 or TRBV12-4 to TRBJ2-3; 10 bases are a match to TRBD1. V gave up 7 bases and J gave up 0 bases; unmatched junction bases: 7. The CDR3 totals 16 residues. CDR3 nucleotides: TGTGCCAGCAATACCCCGGGACAGGGGAGCACAGATACGCAGTATTTT. Protein product: CASNTPGQGSTDTQYF.

Many counts were recorded for this clonotype. The chain uses TRBV4-3 and TRBJ2-7; 9 nucleotides align to TRBD2. CDR3 length: 16 amino acids. Germline assignment: CDR1 LGHNA and CDR2 YSLEER. V gave up 4 bases and J gave up 4 bases; unmatched junction bases: 11. The CDR3 region has the DNA TGCGCCAGCAGCCGCAACCGGCTAGCGGGAACATACGAGCAGTACTTC. This gives the protein CASSRNRLAGTYEQYF.

Many counts were recorded for this clonotype. The V and J genes are TRBV7-9 and TRBJ2-5; the D is unclear. Per germline, CDR1 SEHNR and CDR2 FQNEAQ (reference sequence). V dropped 5 bases and J dropped 2 bases, with 15 bases sitting between them. The CDR3 has 15 amino acids. CDR3 DNA: TGTGCCAGCAGCCCCATAATGGTAGGACAAGAGACCCAGTACTTC. It specifies CASSPIMVGQETQYF.

This clonotype has a count of ten or more. The rearrangement links TRBV6-5 to TRBJ2-1, with a weak D call TRBD2 (6 bases). The CDR3 runs 17 residues. Trimming pared 6 bases from V and 1 base from J, leaving 19 bases between. In germline, CDR1 is MNHEY, CDR2 SVGAGI. The CDR3 region has the DNA TGTGCCAGCAGCTCCGGGCGGGGTGGTAGGTCCTACAATGAGCAGTTCTTC. The encoded protein is CASSSGRGGRSYNEQFF.

Details on this clonotype: Mismatch with germline at one junction end may stem from a read error. The chain links TRBV6-2 or TRBV6-3 to TRBJ2-2; TRBD1 agrees at 8 bases. Germline CDR1 and CDR2: MNHEY and SVGEGT. The CDR3 has 14 amino acids. The CDR3 bases are TGTGCCAGCAGACCTGACAGGGGATCCGGGGATCTGTTTTTT. It codes for CASRPDRGSGDLFF.

This clonotype has a count of ten or more. The gene calls are TRBV4-1 and TRBJ1-4; D gene uncertain. The V gene lost 3 bases and the J gene lost 7 bases, with 15 bases spanning the gap. Germline V CDR1 and CDR2: MGHRA, YSYEKL. CDR3 length: 15 amino acids. The CDR3 coding sequence is TGCGCCAGCAGCCAGACCGATATTGGTTTTGAAAAACTGTTTTTT. It translates to CASSQTDIGFEKLFF.

This clonotype was observed many times. The rearrangement joins TRBV5-1 to TRBJ1-1; D might be TRBD1 (5 bases). The CDR3 covers 16 residues. Germline V gives CDR1 SGHRS, CDR2 YFSETQ. V shed 7 bases and J shed 3 bases, with 22 bases lying between them. The CDR3 loop is CASSGSGEGYYTEAFF. The DNA for the CDR3 is TGCGCCAGCTCAGGGAGCGGAGAGGGATATTACACTGAAGCTTTCTTT.

This clonotype occurred many times. The V and J genes are TRBV7-9 and TRBJ2-6, with D uncertain. V lost 4 bases and J lost 0, with 16 bases in between. CDR1 SEHNR and CDR2 FQNEAQ come from the germline V gene (reference sequence). CDR3 length: 18 amino acids. For the CDR3, the DNA is TGTGCCAGCAGCTCTACGGGCCTGGGGTCCTCTGGGGCCAACGTCCTGACTTTC. Translating gives CASSSTGLGSSGANVLTF.

The table lists this clonotype with many counts. The rearrangement joins TRBV5-1 to TRBJ2-1, with 9 bases matching TRBD2. This CDR3 region has 14 residues. Trimming took 0 bases from V and 8 from J; bases not matched to a gene: 3. CDR1 SGHRS and CDR2 YFSETQ come from the germline V gene. This CDR3 reads CASSLAGGGDEQFF. As DNA, the CDR3 is TGCGCCAGCAGCTTGGCTGGCGGGGGGGATGAGCAGTTCTTC.

This clonotype was recorded at least ten times. The V and J genes are TRBV4-3 and TRBJ2-7; 9 nucleotides match TRBD2. V lost 4 bases and J lost 1; bases outside the gene matches: 5. The germline gives CDR1 LGHNA, CDR2 YSLEER. There are 15 residues in the CDR3. CDR3 region: CASSPGTSRSYEQYF. CDR3 DNA sequence: TGCGCCAGCAGCCCCGGGACTAGCAGGTCCTACGAGCAGTACTTC.

The table lists this clonotype with many counts. The chain recombines TRBV5-5 with TRBJ1-1; 9 bases align to TRBD1. The CDR3 runs 17 residues. Germline lookup yields CDR1 SGHKS and CDR2 YYEKEE (reference sequence). V gave up 4 bases and J gave up 0 bases; unmatched junction bases: 10. This CDR3 is CASSPDRGLGMNTEAFF. Written as DNA, the CDR3 is TGTGCCAGCAGCCCGGACAGGGGATTGGGCATGAACACTGAAGCTTTCTTT.

At least ten counts were recorded for this clonotype. The chain combines TRBV27 with TRBJ2-5, with a weak D call TRBD2 (6 bases). Germline-derived CDR1 and CDR2 are MNHEY and SMNVEV (reference sequence). This CDR3 has 18 amino acids. V dropped 1 base and J dropped 4 bases, with 22 bases sitting between them. CDR3 coding DNA: TGTGCCAGCAGTTTATTGGGGCTAGGCGGGGTGCCGGTAGAGACCCAGTACTTC. Its protein is CASSLLGLGGVPVETQYF.

This clonotype has at least ten counts. The chain combines TRBV6-6 with TRBJ1-2; the D gene is possibly TRBD1 (6 bases). Looked up from germline, CDR1 is MNHNY and CDR2 is SVGAGI (reference sequence). Trimming removed 5 bases from V and 2 bases from J, with 6 bases in between. This CDR3 is 12 amino acids long. The CDR3 bases are TGTGCCAGCAGTACAGGGAACTATGGCTACACCTTC. It codes for CASSTGNYGYTF.

This clonotype was counted ten times or more. The genes are TRBV20-1 and TRBJ2-3, with 8 bases lining up with TRBD2. In germline, CDR1 is DFQATT, CDR2 SNEGSKA (reference sequence). The ends lost 1 base at V and 2 bases at J; junction bases unmatched: 17. The CDR3 has 19 amino acids. Written as DNA, the CDR3 is TGCAGTGCTAGAGCCGGGGGGGGGGCCCCTCCTTTAATCACAGATACGCAGTATTTT. It encodes CSARAGGGAPPLITDTQYF.

This clonotype was observed many times. The rearrangement joins TRBV29-1 to TRBJ1-2; the D is unclear. The CDR3 contains 13 residues. V lost 1 base and J 4 bases, leaving 10 bases between the germline ends. Germline CDR1 is SQVTM and CDR2 is ANQGSEA. This CDR3 reads CSVEAGLLYGYTF. Here the CDR3 DNA reads TGCAGCGTTGAAGCAGGCCTCCTCTATGGCTACACCTTC. Full variable domain (missing parts from reference TRBV29-1 and TRBJ1-2): SAVISQKPSRDICQRGTSLTIQCQVDSQVTMMFWYRQQPGQSLTLIATANQGSEATYESGFVIDKFPISRPNLTFSTLTVSNMSPEDSSIYLCSVEAGLLYGYTFGSGTRLTVV.

This clonotype was found many times. V is TRBV29-1 and J is TRBJ2-7, with 7 bases aligning to TRBD1. The trim removed 4 bases at V and 2 bases at J, leaving 2 bases unmatched. CDR1 and CDR2 (germline): SQVTM, ANQGSEA. CDR3 length: 12 residues. CDR3 sequence (DNA): TGCAGCGTTGGGACAGGAACCTACGAGCAGTACTTC. Its protein is CSVGTGTYEQYF.

This clonotype was observed many times. The chain recombines TRBV27 with TRBJ2-3; no definite D call. Deletions cut 3 bases from V and 0 bases from J, with 10 bases between. This CDR3 comprises 15 residues. Germline V lookup: CDR1 MNHEY, CDR2 SMNVEV (reference sequence). CDR3 coding DNA: TGTGCCAGCAGTTTGTTCTCCCCCAGCACAGATACGCAGTATTTT. Translated, it gives CASSLFSPSTDTQYF.

There are many counts of this clonotype. This could be a read error, since a much larger clone is one nucleotide away. The J gene is TRBJ2-3, the V gene TRBV5-6; unclear D gene. V was pared by 0 bases and J by 1 base, with 6 bases between. The length of the CDR3 is 14 residues. Per germline, CDR1 SGHDT and CDR2 YYEEEE. The DNA of the CDR3 is TGTGCCAGCAGCTTGGTCATGGGCACAGATACGCAGTATTTT. As protein: CASSLVMGTDTQYF.

This clonotype was detected ten times or more. The rearrangement joins TRBV5-1 to TRBJ1-1, with a possible D match to TRBD1 (5 bases). The CDR3 covers 14 residues. Germline lookup yields CDR1 SGHRS and CDR2 YFSETQ. The V end lost 3 bases, the J end lost 2 bases, and 11 bases lay between the germline ends. As DNA, the CDR3 is TGCGCCAGCAGCTCCCGGGGGGGTAACACTGAAGCTTTCTTT. It specifies CASSSRGGNTEAFF.

This clonotype was counted many times. The J gene is TRBJ2-1, the V gene TRBV7-9; 8 bases line up with TRBD1. The V gene end was trimmed by 5 bases and the J gene end by 5 bases; junction bases not matched to a gene: 8. This CDR3 region has 15 residues. Germline CDR1 reads SEHNR; CDR2 reads FQNEAQ (reference sequence). CDR3 in DNA: TGTGCCAGCAGCCCAGCCGGGACAGGAAACAATGAGCAGTTCTTC. Encoded protein: CASSPAGTGNNEQFF.

Ten or more counts support this clonotype. V is TRBV25-1 and J is TRBJ1-1; D remains unclear. The CDR3 is made up of 13 amino acids. Germline V CDR1 and CDR2: MGHDK, SYGVNS. V lost 1 base and J lost 6, with 9 bases in between. The CDR3 coding sequence is TGTGCCAGCAGTGAATTAATGGCTCCTGAAGCTTTCTTT. Protein: CASSELMAPEAFF.

This clonotype was seen repeatedly, ten times or more. This chain connects TRBV29-1 to TRBJ1-1; D is unclear. The V gene lost 1 base and the J gene lost 0 bases, with 0 bases spanning the gap. This CDR3 region has 11 residues. Germline V gene sequence: CDR1 SQVTM, CDR2 ANQGSEA. The CDR3 DNA is TGCAGCGTTGAAGTGAACACTGAAGCTTTCTTT. Protein: CSVEVNTEAFF.

This clonotype was picked up many times. V and J are TRBV20-1 and TRBJ2-7, with 8 bases lining up with TRBD1. CDR3 size: 13 residues. With 4 bases clipped from V and 1 base from J, the junction kept 3 bases outside the gene matches. The germline CDR1 and CDR2 sequences are DFQATT and SNEGSKA (reference sequence). CDR3 in amino acids: CSATDRDSYEQYF. CDR3 nucleotides: TGCAGTGCTACGGACAGGGATTCCTACGAGCAGTACTTC.

This clonotype occurred many times. The chain carries TRBV27 and TRBJ1-1; 7 positions match TRBD1. This CDR3 spans 14 amino acids. The V gene end was trimmed by 3 bases and the J gene end by 4 bases; junction bases not matched to a gene: 5. Germline-derived CDR1 and CDR2 are MNHEY and SMNVEV (reference sequence). Written as DNA, the CDR3 is TGTGCCAGCAGTTTTCGTTCAGGGGGCACTGAAGCTTTCTTT. Its translation: CASSFRSGGTEAFF.